The 28 T cell receptor beta chains below come from one sample, sequenced in a study of beta chain features in type 1 diabetes. As every portion of the isolated RNA was reverse transcribed, the sequencing read expressed TCRB transcripts. The data were produced by immunoSEQ multiplex PCR, yet TCRdb's version contains in-frame clones alone and is incomplete. The table records 900,000 or so clones, 15% to 20% of them present only once. The specimen sequenced was naive CD4+ T cells from blood. The receptors originated from a woman in her late teens or twenties in good health.

This clone was picked up a small number of times. The V gene is TRBV6-5, the J gene TRBJ2-3, with TRBD2 matching 10 bases. CDR1 is MNHEY and CDR2 is SVGAGI in the germline V gene. The J segment lost 5 bases and the V segment lost 7 bases, leaving 6 bases of the junction unmatched. The CDR3 is 14 amino acids. The CDR3: CASTPSGGGDTQYF. CDR3 in DNA: TGTGCCAGCACCCCTAGCGGGGGAGGAGATACGCAGTATTTT.

With respect to this clone: This sample also contains other DNA sequences that code for the same CDR3. The chain recombines TRBV10-3 with TRBJ2-2, with unresolved D. Germline CDR1 is ENHRY and CDR2 is SYGVKD. The CDR3 loop spans 12 amino acids. Between the trimmed V and J ends, which lost 4 bases and 5 bases, there was a span of 5 bases. CDR3 loop: CAISGGTGELFF. The CDR3 DNA reads TGTGCCATCAGTGGGGGTACCGGGGAGCTGTTTTTT.

V usage is TRBV5-1 and J usage is TRBJ2-7; D not certain. This CDR3 contains 13 residues. Germline values: CDR1 SGHRS, CDR2 YFSETQ. V was shortened by 2 bases and J by 4 bases, with 10 bases between the two germline ends. The chain's CDR3 is CASSLSSVYEQYF. The CDR3 region has the DNA TGCGCCAGCAGCTTATCTAGTGTTTACGAGCAGTACTTC.

Only a few counts were recorded for this clone. The V and J genes are TRBV19 and TRBJ2-3, with D perhaps matching TRBD1 or TRBD2 (5 bases each). CDR3 length: 14 amino acids. Germline CDR1 is LNHDA and CDR2 is SQIVND (reference sequence). Between the trimmed V and J ends, which lost 8 bases and 2 bases, there was a span of 14 bases. CDR3 nucleotides: TGTGCCAGTGCGTTCCGGGGCCCCACAGATACGCAGTATTTT. It codes for CASAFRGPTDTQYF.

This clone was picked up many times. V is TRBV7-9 and J is TRBJ2-1, with D perhaps TRBD2 (6 bases). There are 15 residues in the CDR3. Trimming removed 5 bases at V and 8 bases at J, with 19 bases between. Germline CDR1 and CDR2: SEHNR and FQNEAQ (reference sequence). The CDR3 loop is CASSTGMGGIDEQFF. In DNA form, the CDR3 reads TGTGCCAGCAGCACCGGGATGGGAGGTATCGATGAGCAGTTCTTC.

This clone was seen more than once but under ten times. This chain links TRBV21-1 with TRBJ1-2. TRBV21-1 corresponds to a pseudogene. The CDR3 runs to 16 residues. The CDR3 protein is CASSKEVHLDFYGYTF. Written as DNA, the CDR3 is TGTGCCAGCAGCAAAGAAGTCCACCTGGACTTCTATGGCTACACCTTC.

The chain is built from TRBV19 and TRBJ2-2; D uncertain. The CDR3 totals 14 residues. Germline V gene sequence: CDR1 LNHDA, CDR2 SQIVND (reference sequence). Trimming removed 3 bases from V and 5 bases from J, with 10 bases in between. CDR3 nucleotide sequence: TGTGCCAGTAGTATTATGAAAGATACCGGGGAGCTGTTTTTT. Residues: CASSIMKDTGELFF. Filled out from reference TRBV19 and TRBJ2-2, the complete variable domain reads DGGITQSPKYLFRKEGQNVTLSCEQNLNHDAMYWYRQDPGQGLRLIYYSQIVNDFQKGDIAEGYSVSREKKESFPLTVTSAQKNPTAFYLCASSIMKDTGELFFGEGSRLTVL.

This clone has only a few counts. The V call is TRBV6-5, the J call TRBJ2-3, with TRBD2 matching over 12 bases. The CDR3 spans 15 residues. Trimming took 2 bases from V and 6 from J; bases not matched to a gene: 3. The germline gives CDR1 MNHEY, CDR2 SVGAGI. The CDR3 region is CASSYETSGGDTQYF. CDR3 coding DNA: TGTGCCAGCAGTTACGAGACTAGCGGGGGCGATACGCAGTATTTT.

In its sample, this clone was seen a few times. This chain connects TRBV18 to TRBJ2-3; no firm D call. This CDR3 has 15 amino acids. The germline V gene encodes CDR1 KGHSH and CDR2 LQKENI. Deletions cut 1 base from V and 0 bases from J, with 8 bases between. CDR3: CASSPLATSTDTQYF. The CDR3, as DNA: TGTGCCAGCTCACCACTCGCGACGAGCACAGATACGCAGTATTTT.

This clone has a handful of counts. The V and J genes are TRBV5-4 and TRBJ2-6, with D tentatively TRBD1 (7 bases). Trimming took 3 bases from V and 1 from J, leaving 17 bases between them. Looked up from germline, CDR1 is SGHNT and CDR2 is YYREEE (reference sequence). CDR3 length: 18 amino acids. Written as DNA, the CDR3 is TGTGCCAGCAGCTCCACGACAGGGACTTATTCTGGGGCCAACGTCCTGACTTTC. Translating it yields CASSSTTGTYSGANVLTF.

This clone was seen more than once but under ten times. The genes are TRBV5-1 and TRBJ2-3; weak D call: TRBD2 (6 bases). V was shortened by 5 bases and J by 5 bases, with 15 bases between the two germline ends. The length of the CDR3 is 14 residues. Germline values: CDR1 SGHRS, CDR2 YFSETQ. CDR3 nucleotides: TGCGCCAGCAGTGGAGGGTCGGATGGAGATACGCAGTATTTT. Its translation: CASSGGSDGDTQYF. Drawing the rest from reference TRBV5-1 and TRBJ2-3, the complete variable domain is KAGVTQTPRYLIKTRGQQVTLSCSPISGHRSVSWYQQTPGQGLQFLFEYFSETQRNKGNFPGRFSGRQFSNSRSEMNVSTLELGDSALYLCASSGGSDGDTQYFGPGTRLTVL.

This clone showed up just a few times. This chain joins TRBV7-8 and TRBJ1-5; D may be TRBD1 (5 bases). Trimming removed 2 bases at V and 6 bases at J, with 14 bases between. The CDR3 length is 15 residues. Germline values: CDR1 SGHVS, CDR2 FQNEAQ. CDR3 protein: CASSLKGQGSQPQHF. The CDR3 DNA reads as TGTGCCAGCAGCTTAAAGGGGCAGGGAAGTCAGCCCCAGCATTTT.

This clone showed up just a few times. The rearrangement uses TRBV7-2 and TRBJ2-7; 9 positions agree with TRBD1. V was clipped by 1 base and J by 1 base; unmatched bases: 5. The CDR3 covers 16 residues. The germline V gene encodes CDR1 SGHTA and CDR2 FQGNSA. The CDR3 nucleotides are TGTGCCAGCAGCTTAGTCGGGACAGGGTTTTCCTACGAGCAGTACTTC. Translation: CASSLVGTGFSYEQYF.

This clone occurred a few times. The V call is TRBV18, the J call TRBJ2-5; TRBD2 matches 7 bases. Germline V gene data show CDR1 as KGHSH and CDR2 as LQKENI. This CDR3 contains 15 residues. The V gene end was trimmed by 6 bases and the J gene end by 1 base; junction bases not matched to a gene: 8. The CDR3 region has the DNA TGTGCCAGCTCGACGAGGGAGGGGACCCAAGAGACCCAGTACTTC. Translated: CASSTREGTQETQYF.

V gene TRBV15 combines with J gene TRBJ1-2; D call uncertain. Deletions cut 2 bases from V and 8 bases from J, with 12 bases between. The germline CDR1 and CDR2 sequences are LNHNV and YYDKDF (reference sequence). This CDR3 is 13 amino acids long. The CDR3 bases are TGTGCCACCAGCAGATTCGCCCTCGGCGGCTACACCTTC. This gives the protein CATSRFALGGYTF.

The chain joins TRBV6-5 to TRBJ1-2; D is uncertain. The CDR3 contains 15 residues. Per germline, CDR1 MNHEY and CDR2 SVGAGI. Deletions cut 7 bases from V and 7 bases from J, with 22 bases between. The CDR3 nucleotides are TGTGCCAGCACCAGAGGAGTAGGTCTGATTGGTGGCTACACCTTC. Translated, it gives CASTRGVGLIGGYTF.

The CDR3 DNA reads as TGTGCCAGCCTTGGCAGAACCTACCAAGAGACCCAGTACTTC. It codes for CASLGRTYQETQYF. V is TRBV18 and J is TRBJ2-5; D is unclear. Germline CDR1 is KGHSH and CDR2 is LQKENI. V was pared by 8 bases and J by 0 bases, with 13 bases between. The CDR3 spans 14 residues.

The chain uses TRBV28 and TRBJ1-1; D not certain. Germline V gene data show CDR1 as MDHEN and CDR2 as SYDVKM. The CDR3 totals 15 residues. V was clipped by 6 bases and J by 3 bases, with 17 bases between them. The CDR3, as DNA: TGTGCCAGCAGACATCCTGGGTCCGGGTACACTGAAGCTTTCTTT. This gives the protein CASRHPGSGYTEAFF. Looking up the rest from reference TRBV28 and TRBJ1-1 gives the full variable domain: DVKVTQSSRYLVKRTGEKVFLECVQDMDHENMFWYRQDPGLGLRLIYFSYDVKMKEKGDIPEGYSVSREKKERFSLILESASTNQTSMYLCASRHPGSGYTEAFFGQGTRLTVV.

This clone came up a few times. The V and J genes are TRBV7-2 and TRBJ2-2; D is uncertain. The CDR3 extends over 13 amino acids. Trimming shortened V by 4 bases and J by 9 bases, and 12 bases separated the two germline ends. Germline loops: CDR1 SGHTA, CDR2 FQGNSA. The CDR3 protein is CASSSPPVRELFF. The CDR3 nucleotides read TGTGCCAGCAGCTCCCCCCCCGTCAGGGAGCTGTTTTTT.

The chain employs TRBV7-9 and TRBJ2-5, with D possibly TRBD1 on 6 matching bases. The germline V gene encodes CDR1 SEHNR and CDR2 FQNEAQ (reference sequence). With 0 bases removed from V and 5 bases from J, the gap between germline ends came to 10 bases. This CDR3 region has 14 residues. CDR3 amino acids: CASSLAGQRETQYF. Here the CDR3 DNA reads TGTGCCAGCAGCTTAGCTGGACAGAGGGAGACCCAGTACTTC.

This clone was counted a few times. The chain is built from TRBV9 and TRBJ2-3; no clear D. Trimming shortened V by 2 bases and J by 3 bases, and 13 bases separated the two germline ends. The CDR3 consists of 15 residues. From germline, CDR1 is SGDLS and CDR2 YYNGEE. The CDR3 nucleotides read TGTGCCAGCAGCGTGAGTCTCCGTACGACAGATACGCAGTATTTT. This codes for CASSVSLRTTDTQYF.

The CDR3 nucleotides are TGTGCCAGCAGACCCTTAGGGGGGAATCAGCCCCAGCATTTT. Its protein product is CASRPLGGNQPQHF. The rearrangement uses TRBV6-5 and TRBJ1-5; tentatively, D is TRBD1 (6 bases). Germline values: CDR1 MNHEY, CDR2 SVGAGI. Trimming stripped 6 bases from V and 4 bases from J, with 13 bases between. CDR3 length equals 14 residues.

V usage is TRBV7-9 and J usage is TRBJ2-3; D call uncertain. This CDR3 region has 17 residues. The germline V gene encodes CDR1 SEHNR and CDR2 FQNEAQ (reference sequence). The V gene lost 5 bases and the J gene lost 0 bases, with 18 bases spanning the gap. The CDR3, as DNA: TGTGCCAGCAGCCAACTGACGGTTCGGGTCAGCACAGATACGCAGTATTTT. As protein: CASSQLTVRVSTDTQYF. The variable domain in full, with the rest retrieved from reference TRBV7-9 and TRBJ2-3, is DTGVSQNPRHKITKRGQNVTFRCDPISEHNRLYWYRQTLGQGPEFLTYFQNEAQLEKSRLLSDRFSAERPKGSFSTLEIQRTEQGDSAMYLCASSQLTVRVSTDTQYFGPGTRLTVL.

The rearrangement uses TRBV20-1 and TRBJ2-3; no clear D gene. Trimming removed 6 bases from V and 3 bases from J, with 4 bases in between. The V gene's germline CDR1 is DFQATT and CDR2 SNEGSKA (reference sequence). The CDR3 is 10 amino acids. CDR3 region: CSAVTDTQYF. The CDR3 DNA follows: TGCAGTGCCGTAACAGATACGCAGTATTTT.

This clone occurred a few times. The chain is built from TRBV7-9 and TRBJ2-1, with TRBD2 matching over 7 bases. Germline CDR1 is SEHNR and CDR2 is FQNEAQ (reference sequence). V was clipped by 1 base and J by 7 bases; unmatched bases: 16. CDR3 length equals 18 residues. The CDR3 is CASSLGLAKREFWNEQFF. For the CDR3, the DNA is TGTGCCAGCAGCTTAGGTCTCGCCAAGCGGGAATTTTGGAATGAGCAGTTCTTC.

This clone was counted between two and nine times. The chain links TRBV18 to TRBJ2-3, with D perhaps matching TRBD2 (6 bases). The CDR3 totals 16 residues. Germline V gene sequence: CDR1 KGHSH, CDR2 LQKENI. V shed 3 bases and J shed 6 bases, with 19 bases lying between them. In nucleotides, the CDR3 is TGTGCCAGCTCACCCCGGGACTTAATGCTAGGGGATACGCAGTATTTT. Encoded protein: CASSPRDLMLGDTQYF.

J is TRBJ2-1 and V is TRBV4-2, with 12 bases aligning to TRBD2. The junction had 8 bases not matched to a gene; V was cut back by 5 bases and J by 9 bases. CDR1 and CDR2 (germline): LGHNA, YNFKEQ. The CDR3 length is 15 residues. CDR3: CASSNLAGGVSEQFF. The CDR3 nucleotides are TGTGCCAGCAGCAATCTAGCGGGGGGGGTGAGTGAGCAGTTCTTC.

This clone was counted between two and nine times. Here the CDR3 reads CASSLDTALHNEQFF. CDR3 sequence (DNA): TGTGCCAGCAGCTTAGACACCGCGCTACACAATGAGCAGTTCTTC. The V and J genes are TRBV7-2 and TRBJ2-1; no clear D. Trimming cost V 1 base and J 5 bases, with 12 bases left between them. The CDR3 runs 15 residues. Germline V gene sequence: CDR1 SGHTA, CDR2 FQGNSA.